This entry lists 4 T cell receptor beta chains sequenced from one sample in a study of graft-versus-host responses after intestinal transplantation. Some clones are missing from TCRdb's copy, which holds only in-frame ones; the method was immunoSEQ multiplex PCR. This table has tens of thousands of clones, 85% to 95% appearing once. Their cognate antigens are unknown. Specimen: unstimulated CD8+ T cells sorted from spleen or lymph node cells, collected before transplant. Every receptor here comes from a human donor who was the organ donor for an intestinal transplant.

The gene calls are TRBV27 and TRBJ1-6, with D perhaps TRBD1 (6 bases). Trimming left V 8 bases short and J 1 base short, with 9 bases between. This CDR3 has 14 amino acids. The germline CDR1 and CDR2 sequences are MNHEY and SMNVEV (reference sequence). CDR3 sequence (DNA): TGTGCCAGCTCAGGGGTTTCCTATAATTCACCCCTCCACTTT. It is translated as CASSGVSYNSPLHF.

This clone was seen only once. The V gene is TRBV7-9, the J gene TRBJ2-7, with unresolved D. The CDR3 is 18 residues long. The germline gives CDR1 SEHNR, CDR2 FQNEAQ (reference sequence). Trimming removed 4 bases from V and 3 bases from J, with 25 bases in between. The CDR3 region is CASSSPRRIVVPHYEQYF. The CDR3 nucleotides read TGTGCCAGCAGCTCACCTCGTCGGATTGTCGTTCCCCACTACGAGCAGTACTTC.

The table lists this clone with a count of one. V gene TRBV13 combines with J gene TRBJ2-3; D gene unclear. Germline V CDR1 and CDR2: PRHDT, FYEKMQ (reference sequence). Trimming removed 4 bases at V and 11 bases at J, with 19 bases between. The CDR3 length is 14 residues. The CDR3 DNA follows: TGTGCCAGCAGCTCCGGTGAACTTTCTAGTTGGCAGTATTTT. Amino acid sequence: CASSSGELSSWQYF.

The V and J genes are TRBV30 and TRBJ1-2; a weak D match, TRBD1 (5 bases). This CDR3 region has 13 residues. From germline, CDR1 is GTSNPN and CDR2 SVGIG (reference sequence). V was shortened by 0 bases and J by 4 bases, with 9 bases between the two germline ends. The CDR3 here is CAWSVGQGYGYTF. The DNA of the CDR3 is TGTGCCTGGAGTGTAGGACAAGGCTATGGCTACACCTTC. Variable domain in full (rest from reference TRBV30 and TRBJ1-2): SQTIHQWPATLVQPVGSPLSLECTVEGTSNPNLYWYRQAAGRGLQLLFYSVGIGQISSEVPQNLSASRPQDRQFILSSKKLLLSDSGFYLCAWSVGQGYGYTFGSGTRLTVV.